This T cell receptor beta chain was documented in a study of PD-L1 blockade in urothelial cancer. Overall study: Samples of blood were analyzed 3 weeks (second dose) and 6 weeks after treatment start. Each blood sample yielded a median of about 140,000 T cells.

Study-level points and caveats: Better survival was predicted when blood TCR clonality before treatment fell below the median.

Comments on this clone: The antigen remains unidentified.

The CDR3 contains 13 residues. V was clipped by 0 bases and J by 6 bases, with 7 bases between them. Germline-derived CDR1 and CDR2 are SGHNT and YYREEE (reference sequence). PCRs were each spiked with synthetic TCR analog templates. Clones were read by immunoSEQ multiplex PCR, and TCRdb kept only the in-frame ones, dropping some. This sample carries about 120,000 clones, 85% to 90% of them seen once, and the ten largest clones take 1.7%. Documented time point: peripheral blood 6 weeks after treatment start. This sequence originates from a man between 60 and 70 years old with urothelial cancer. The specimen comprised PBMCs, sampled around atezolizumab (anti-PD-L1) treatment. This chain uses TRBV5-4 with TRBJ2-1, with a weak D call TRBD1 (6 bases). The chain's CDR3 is CASSLVGGNEQFF. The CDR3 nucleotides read TGTGCCAGCAGCTTGGTAGGGGGCAATGAGCAGTTCTTC.